This T cell receptor (beta chain) is from a study of patients and donors after allogeneic stem cell transplantation. TCRdb processed the RT-PCR reads anew with MiXCR; each CDR3 protein has one entry. This sample has roughly 940,000 distinct CDR3 sequences, with around 17% found just once. Sequenced: blood, either unsorted or a sorted T cell fraction (not recorded which). The clonotype originates from a human donor who was either an allogeneic HSCT recipient or a stem cell or donor lymphocyte infusion donor (not recorded which). It is not recorded whose cells these are; they may come from a transplant donor.

CDR3 region: CASQGGEVTEAFF. DNA for the CDR3: TGTGCCTCCCAGGGGGGCGAGGTCACTGAAGCTTTCTTT. The chain links TRBV2 to TRBJ1-1; TRBD1 matches 7 bases. Unmatched junction bases numbered 10, after V lost 11 bases and J lost 4 bases. CDR1 is SNHLY, CDR2 FYNNEI, per germline. CDR3 length equals 13 residues. Looking up the rest from reference TRBV2 and TRBJ1-1 gives the full variable domain: EPEVTQTPSHQVTQMGQEVILRCVPISNHLYFYWYRQILGQKVEFLVSFYNNEISEKSEIFDDQFSVERPDGSNFTLKIRSTKLEDSAMYFCASQGGEVTEAFFGQGTRLTVV.